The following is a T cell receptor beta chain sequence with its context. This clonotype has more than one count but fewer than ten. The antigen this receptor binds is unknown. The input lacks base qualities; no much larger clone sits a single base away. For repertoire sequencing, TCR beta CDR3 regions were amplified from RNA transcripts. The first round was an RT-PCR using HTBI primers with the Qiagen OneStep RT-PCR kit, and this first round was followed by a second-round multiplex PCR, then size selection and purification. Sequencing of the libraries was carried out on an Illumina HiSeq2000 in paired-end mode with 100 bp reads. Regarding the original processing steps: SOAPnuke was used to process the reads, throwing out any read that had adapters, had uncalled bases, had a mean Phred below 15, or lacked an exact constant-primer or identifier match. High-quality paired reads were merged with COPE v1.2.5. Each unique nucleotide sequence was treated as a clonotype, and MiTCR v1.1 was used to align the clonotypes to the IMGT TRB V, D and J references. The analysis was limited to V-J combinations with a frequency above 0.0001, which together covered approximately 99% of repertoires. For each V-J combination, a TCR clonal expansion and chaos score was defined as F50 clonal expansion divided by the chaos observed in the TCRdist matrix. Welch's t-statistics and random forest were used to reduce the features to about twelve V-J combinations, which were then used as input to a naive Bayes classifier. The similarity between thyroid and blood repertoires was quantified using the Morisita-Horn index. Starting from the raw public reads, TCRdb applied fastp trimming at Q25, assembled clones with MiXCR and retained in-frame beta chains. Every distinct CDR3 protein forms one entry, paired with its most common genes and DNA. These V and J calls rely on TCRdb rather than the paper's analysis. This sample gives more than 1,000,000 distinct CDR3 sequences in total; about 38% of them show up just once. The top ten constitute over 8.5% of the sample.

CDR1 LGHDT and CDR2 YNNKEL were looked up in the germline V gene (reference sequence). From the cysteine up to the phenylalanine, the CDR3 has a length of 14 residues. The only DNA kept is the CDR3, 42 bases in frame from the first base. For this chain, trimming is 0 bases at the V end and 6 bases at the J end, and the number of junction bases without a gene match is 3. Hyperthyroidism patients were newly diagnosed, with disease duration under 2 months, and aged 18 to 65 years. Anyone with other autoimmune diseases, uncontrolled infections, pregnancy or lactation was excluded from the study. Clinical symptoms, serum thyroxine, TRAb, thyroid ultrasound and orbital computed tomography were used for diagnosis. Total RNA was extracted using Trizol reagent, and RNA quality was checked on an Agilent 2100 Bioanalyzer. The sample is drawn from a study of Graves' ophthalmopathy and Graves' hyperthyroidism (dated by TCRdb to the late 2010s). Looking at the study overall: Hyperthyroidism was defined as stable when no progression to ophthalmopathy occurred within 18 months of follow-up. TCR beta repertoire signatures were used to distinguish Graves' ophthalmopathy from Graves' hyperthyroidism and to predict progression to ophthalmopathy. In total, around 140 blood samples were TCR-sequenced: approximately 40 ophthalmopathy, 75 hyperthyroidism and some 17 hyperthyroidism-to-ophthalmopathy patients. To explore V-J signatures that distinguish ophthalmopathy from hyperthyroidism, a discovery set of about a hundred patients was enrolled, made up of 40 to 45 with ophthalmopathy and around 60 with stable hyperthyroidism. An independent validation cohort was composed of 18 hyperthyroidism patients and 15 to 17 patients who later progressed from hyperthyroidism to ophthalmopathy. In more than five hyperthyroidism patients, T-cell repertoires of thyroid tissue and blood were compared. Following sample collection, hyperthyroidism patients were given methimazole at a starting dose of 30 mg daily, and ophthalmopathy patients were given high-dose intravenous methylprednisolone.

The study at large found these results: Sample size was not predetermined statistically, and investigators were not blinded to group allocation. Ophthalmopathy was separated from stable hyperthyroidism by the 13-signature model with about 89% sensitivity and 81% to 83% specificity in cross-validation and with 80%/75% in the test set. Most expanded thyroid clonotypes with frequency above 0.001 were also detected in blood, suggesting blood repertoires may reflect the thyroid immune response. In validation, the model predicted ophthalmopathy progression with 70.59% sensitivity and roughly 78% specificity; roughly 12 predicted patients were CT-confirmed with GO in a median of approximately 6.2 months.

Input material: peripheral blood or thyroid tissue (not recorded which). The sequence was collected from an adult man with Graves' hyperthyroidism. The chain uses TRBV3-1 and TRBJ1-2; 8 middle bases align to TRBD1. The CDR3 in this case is CASSQEWTGNGYTF. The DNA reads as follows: TGTGCCAGCAGCCAAGAGTGGACAGGGAATGGCTACACCTTC.